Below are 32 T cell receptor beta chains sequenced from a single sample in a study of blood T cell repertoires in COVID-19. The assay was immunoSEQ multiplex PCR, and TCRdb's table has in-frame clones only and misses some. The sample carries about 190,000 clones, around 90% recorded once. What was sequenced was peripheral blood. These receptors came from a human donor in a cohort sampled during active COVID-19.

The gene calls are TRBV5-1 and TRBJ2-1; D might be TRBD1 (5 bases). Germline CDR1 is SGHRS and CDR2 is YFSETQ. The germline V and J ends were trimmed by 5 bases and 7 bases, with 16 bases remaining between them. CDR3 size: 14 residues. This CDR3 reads CASSHTGSGNEQFF. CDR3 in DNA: TGCGCCAGCAGTCACACAGGTTCGGGTAATGAGCAGTTCTTC. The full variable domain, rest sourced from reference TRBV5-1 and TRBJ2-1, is KAGVTQTPRYLIKTRGQQVTLSCSPISGHRSVSWYQQTPGQGLQFLFEYFSETQRNKGNFPGRFSGRQFSNSRSEMNVSTLELGDSALYLCASSHTGSGNEQFFGPGTRLTVL.

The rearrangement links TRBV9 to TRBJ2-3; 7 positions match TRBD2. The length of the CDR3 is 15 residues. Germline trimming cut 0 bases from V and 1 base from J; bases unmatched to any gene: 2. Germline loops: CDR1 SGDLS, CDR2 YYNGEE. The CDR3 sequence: CASSVAGGGTDTQYF. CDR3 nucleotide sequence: TGTGCCAGCAGCGTAGCGGGAGGCGGCACAGATACGCAGTATTTT. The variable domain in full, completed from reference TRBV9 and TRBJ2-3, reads DSGVTQTPKHLITATGQRVTLRCSPRSGDLSVYWYQQSLDQGLQFLIQYYNGEERAKGNILERFSAQQFPDLHSELNLSSLELGDSALYFCASSVAGGGTDTQYFGPGTRLTVL.

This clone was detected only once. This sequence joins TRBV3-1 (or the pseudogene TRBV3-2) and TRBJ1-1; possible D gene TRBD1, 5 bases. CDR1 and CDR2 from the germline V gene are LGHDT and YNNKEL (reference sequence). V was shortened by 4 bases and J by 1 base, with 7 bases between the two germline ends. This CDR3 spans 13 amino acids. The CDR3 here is CASSLTGNTEAFF. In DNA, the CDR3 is TGTGCCAGCAGCCTTACAGGGAACACTGAAGCTTTCTTT.

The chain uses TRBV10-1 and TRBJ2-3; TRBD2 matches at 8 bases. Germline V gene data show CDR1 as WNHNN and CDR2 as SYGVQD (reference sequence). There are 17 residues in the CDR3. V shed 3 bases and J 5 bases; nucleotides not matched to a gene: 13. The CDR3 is CASSDSAGRGGIDTQYF. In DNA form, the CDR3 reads TGCGCCAGCAGTGATTCCGCCGGGAGGGGAGGGATAGATACGCAGTATTTT.

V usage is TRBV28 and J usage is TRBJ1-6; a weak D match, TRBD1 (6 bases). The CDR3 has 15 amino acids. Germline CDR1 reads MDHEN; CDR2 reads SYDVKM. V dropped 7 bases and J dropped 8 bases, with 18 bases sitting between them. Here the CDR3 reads CASTRAGASDSPLHF. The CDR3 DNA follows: TGTGCCAGCACCCGAGCGGGGGCCAGTGATTCACCCCTCCACTTT.

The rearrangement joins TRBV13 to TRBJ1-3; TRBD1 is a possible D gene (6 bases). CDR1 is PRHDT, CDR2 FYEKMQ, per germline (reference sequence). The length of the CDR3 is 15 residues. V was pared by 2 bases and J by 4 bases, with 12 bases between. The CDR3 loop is CASSLLQGPGNTIYF. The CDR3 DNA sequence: TGTGCCAGCAGCTTATTGCAGGGGCCCGGAAACACCATATATTTT. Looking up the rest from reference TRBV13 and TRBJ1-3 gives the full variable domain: AAGVIQSPRHLIKEKRETATLKCYPIPRHDTVYWYQQGPGQDPQFLISFYEKMQSDKGSIPDRFSAQQFSDYHSELNMSSLELGDSALYFCASSLLQGPGNTIYFGEGSWLTVV.

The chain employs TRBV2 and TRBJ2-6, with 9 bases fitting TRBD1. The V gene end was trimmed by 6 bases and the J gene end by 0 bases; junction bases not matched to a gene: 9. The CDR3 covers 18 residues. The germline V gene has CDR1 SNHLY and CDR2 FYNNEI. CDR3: CASRPGQGGTSGANVLTF. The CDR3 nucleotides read TGTGCCAGCAGACCGGGACAGGGTGGGACCTCTGGGGCCAACGTCCTGACTTTC.

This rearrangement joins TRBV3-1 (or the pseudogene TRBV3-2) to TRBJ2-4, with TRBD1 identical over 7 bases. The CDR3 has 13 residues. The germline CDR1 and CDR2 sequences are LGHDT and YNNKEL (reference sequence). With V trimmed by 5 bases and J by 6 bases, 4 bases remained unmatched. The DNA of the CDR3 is TGTGCCAGCAGCAACAGGGGCGGAAACATTCAGTACTTC. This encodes CASSNRGGNIQYF.

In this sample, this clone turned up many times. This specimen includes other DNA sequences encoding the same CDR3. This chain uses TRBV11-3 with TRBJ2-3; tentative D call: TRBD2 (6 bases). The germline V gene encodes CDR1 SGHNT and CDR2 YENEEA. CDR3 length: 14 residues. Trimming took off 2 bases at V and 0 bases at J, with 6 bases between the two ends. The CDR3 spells CASSLTSSTDTQYF. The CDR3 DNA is TGTGCCAGCAGCTTAACTAGCAGCACAGATACGCAGTATTTT. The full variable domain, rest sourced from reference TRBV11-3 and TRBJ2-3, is EAGVVQSPRYKIIEKKQPVAFWCNPISGHNTLYWYLQNLGQGPELLIRYENEEAVDDSQLPKDRFSAERLKGVDSTLKIQPAELGDSAVYLCASSLTSSTDTQYFGPGTRLTVL.

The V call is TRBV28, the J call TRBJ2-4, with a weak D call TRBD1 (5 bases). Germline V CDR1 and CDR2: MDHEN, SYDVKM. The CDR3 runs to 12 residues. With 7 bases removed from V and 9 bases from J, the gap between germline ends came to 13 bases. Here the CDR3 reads CASIDSSRIQYF. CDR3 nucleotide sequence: TGTGCCAGCATCGACAGCTCGCGCATTCAGTACTTC. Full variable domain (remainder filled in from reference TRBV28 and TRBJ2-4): DVKVTQSSRYLVKRTGEKVFLECVQDMDHENMFWYRQDPGLGLRLIYFSYDVKMKEKGDIPEGYSVSREKKERFSLILESASTNQTSMYLCASIDSSRIQYFGAGTRLSVL.

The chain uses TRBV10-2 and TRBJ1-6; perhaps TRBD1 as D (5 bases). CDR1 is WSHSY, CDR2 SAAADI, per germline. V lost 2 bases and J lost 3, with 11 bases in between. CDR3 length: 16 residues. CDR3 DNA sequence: TGCGCCAGCAGTGAGAGCCCAGGGTTCTATAATTCACCCCTCCACTTT. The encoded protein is CASSESPGFYNSPLHF.

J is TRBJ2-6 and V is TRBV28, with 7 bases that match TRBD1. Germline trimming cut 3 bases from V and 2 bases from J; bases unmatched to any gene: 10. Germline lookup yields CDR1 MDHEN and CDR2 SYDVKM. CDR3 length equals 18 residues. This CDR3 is CASSFSHQDRAGANVLTF. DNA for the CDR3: TGTGCCAGCAGTTTCTCCCACCAAGACAGGGCTGGGGCCAACGTCCTGACTTTC.

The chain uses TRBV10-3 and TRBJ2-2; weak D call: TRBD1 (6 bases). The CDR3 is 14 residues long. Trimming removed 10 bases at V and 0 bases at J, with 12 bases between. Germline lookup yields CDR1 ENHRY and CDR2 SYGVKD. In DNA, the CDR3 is TGTGCCACCCGGACAGCCGCGAACACCGGGGAGCTGTTTTTT. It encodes CATRTAANTGELFF.

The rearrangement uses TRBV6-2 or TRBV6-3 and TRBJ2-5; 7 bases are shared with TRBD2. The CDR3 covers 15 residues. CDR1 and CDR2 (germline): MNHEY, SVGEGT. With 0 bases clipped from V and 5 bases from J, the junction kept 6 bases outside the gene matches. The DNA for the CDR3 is TGTGCCAGCAGTTACTCCCCCCGGGAGGTGGAGACCCAGTACTTC. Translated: CASSYSPREVETQYF.

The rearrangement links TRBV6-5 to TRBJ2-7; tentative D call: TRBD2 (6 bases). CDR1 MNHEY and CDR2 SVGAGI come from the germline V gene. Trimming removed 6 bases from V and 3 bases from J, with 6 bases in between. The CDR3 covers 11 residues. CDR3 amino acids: CASSGSYEQYF. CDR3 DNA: TGTGCCAGCAGCGGGAGCTACGAGCAGTACTTC.

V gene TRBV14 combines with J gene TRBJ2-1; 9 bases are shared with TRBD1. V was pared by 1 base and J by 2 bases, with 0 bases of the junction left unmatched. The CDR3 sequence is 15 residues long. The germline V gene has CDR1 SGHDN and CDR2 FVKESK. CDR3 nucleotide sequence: TGTGCCAGCAGCCAAGGACAGGGGGCCTACAATGAGCAGTTCTTC. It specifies CASSQGQGAYNEQFF.

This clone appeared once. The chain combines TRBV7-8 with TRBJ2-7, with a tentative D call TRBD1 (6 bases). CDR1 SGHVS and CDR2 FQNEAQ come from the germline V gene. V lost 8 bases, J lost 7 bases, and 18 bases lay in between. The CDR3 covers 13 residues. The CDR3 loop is CASGGYSSWEQYF. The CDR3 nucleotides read TGTGCCAGCGGGGGCTACAGCTCGTGGGAGCAGTACTTC.

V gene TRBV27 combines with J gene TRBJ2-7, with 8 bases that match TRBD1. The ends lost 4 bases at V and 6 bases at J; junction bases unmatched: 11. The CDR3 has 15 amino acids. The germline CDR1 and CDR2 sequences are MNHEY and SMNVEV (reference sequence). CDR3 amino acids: CASSSTGTGPGEQYF. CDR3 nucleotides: TGTGCCAGCAGTTCAACCGGGACAGGCCCCGGCGAGCAGTACTTC.

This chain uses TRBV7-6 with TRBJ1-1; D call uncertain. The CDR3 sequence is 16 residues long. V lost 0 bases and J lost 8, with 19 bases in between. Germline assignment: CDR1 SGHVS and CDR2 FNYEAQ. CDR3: CASSLAGEGGRSEAFF. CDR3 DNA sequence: TGTGCCAGCAGCTTAGCGGGCGAGGGAGGCAGATCAGAAGCTTTCTTT. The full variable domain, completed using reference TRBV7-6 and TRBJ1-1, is GAGVSQSPRYKVTKRGQDVALRCDPISGHVSLYWYRQALGQGPEFLTYFNYEAQQDKSGLPNDRFSAERPEGSISTLTIQRTEQRDSAMYRCASSLAGEGGRSEAFFGQGTRLTVV.

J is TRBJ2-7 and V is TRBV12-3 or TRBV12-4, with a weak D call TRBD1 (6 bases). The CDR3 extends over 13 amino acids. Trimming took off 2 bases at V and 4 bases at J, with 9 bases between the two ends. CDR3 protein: CASSLWQGYEQYF. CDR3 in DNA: TGTGCCAGCAGTTTATGGCAGGGGTACGAGCAGTACTTC.

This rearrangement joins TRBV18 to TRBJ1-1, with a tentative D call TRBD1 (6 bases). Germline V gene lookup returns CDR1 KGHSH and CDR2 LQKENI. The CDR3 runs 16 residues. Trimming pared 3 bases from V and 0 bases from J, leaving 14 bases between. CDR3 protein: CASSPGYGGMNTEAFF. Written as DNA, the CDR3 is TGTGCCAGCTCACCCGGTTATGGGGGCATGAACACTGAAGCTTTCTTT.

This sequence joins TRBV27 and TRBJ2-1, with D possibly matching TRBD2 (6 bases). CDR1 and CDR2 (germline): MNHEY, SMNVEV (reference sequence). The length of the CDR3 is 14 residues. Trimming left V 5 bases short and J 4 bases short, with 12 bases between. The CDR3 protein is CASSGGRLYNEQFF. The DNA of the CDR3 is TGTGCCAGCAGTGGGGGGAGGTTATACAATGAGCAGTTCTTC.

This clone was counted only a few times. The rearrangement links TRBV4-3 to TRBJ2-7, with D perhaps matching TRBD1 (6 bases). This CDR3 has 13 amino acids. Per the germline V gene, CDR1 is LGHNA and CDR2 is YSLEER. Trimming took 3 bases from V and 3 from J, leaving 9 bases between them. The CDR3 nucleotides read TGCGCCAGCAGCCATATAGGGGGCTACGAGCAGTACTTC. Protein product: CASSHIGGYEQYF.

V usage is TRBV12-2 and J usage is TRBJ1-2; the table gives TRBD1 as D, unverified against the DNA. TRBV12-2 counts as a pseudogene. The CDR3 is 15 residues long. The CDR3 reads CASRVMTGESDGYTF. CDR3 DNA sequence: TGTGCAAGTCGCGTCATGACAGGGGAGTCTGATGGCTACACCTTC.

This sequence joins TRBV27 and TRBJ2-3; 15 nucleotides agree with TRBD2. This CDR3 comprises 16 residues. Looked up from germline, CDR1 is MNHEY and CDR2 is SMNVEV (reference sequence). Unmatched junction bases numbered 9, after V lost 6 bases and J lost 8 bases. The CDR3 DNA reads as TGTGCCAGCAGCCGAGGGACTAGCGGGGGGCGGGGTACGCAGTATTTT. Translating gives CASSRGTSGGRGTQYF.

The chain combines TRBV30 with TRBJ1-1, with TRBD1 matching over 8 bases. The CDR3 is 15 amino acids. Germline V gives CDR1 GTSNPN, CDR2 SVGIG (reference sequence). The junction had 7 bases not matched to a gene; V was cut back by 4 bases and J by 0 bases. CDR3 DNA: TGTGCCTGGACCCTACAGGGGGGTTTGAACACTGAAGCTTTCTTT. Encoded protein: CAWTLQGGLNTEAFF. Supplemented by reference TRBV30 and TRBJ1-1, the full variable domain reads SQTIHQWPATLVQPVGSPLSLECTVEGTSNPNLYWYRQAAGRGLQLLFYSVGIGQISSEVPQNLSASRPQDRQFILSSKKLLLSDSGFYLCAWTLQGGLNTEAFFGQGTRLTVV.

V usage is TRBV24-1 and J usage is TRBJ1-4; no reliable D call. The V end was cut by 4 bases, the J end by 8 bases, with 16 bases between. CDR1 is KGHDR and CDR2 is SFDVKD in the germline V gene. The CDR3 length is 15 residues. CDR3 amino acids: CATSESSASQEKLFF. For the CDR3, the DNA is TGTGCCACCAGTGAATCATCGGCCTCACAGGAAAAACTGTTTTTT.

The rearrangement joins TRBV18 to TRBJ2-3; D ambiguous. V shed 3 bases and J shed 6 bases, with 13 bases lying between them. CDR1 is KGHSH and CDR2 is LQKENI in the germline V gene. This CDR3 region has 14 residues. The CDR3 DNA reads TGTGCCAGCTCACCCCAAAACCCCAGGGATACGCAGTATTTT. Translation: CASSPQNPRDTQYF.

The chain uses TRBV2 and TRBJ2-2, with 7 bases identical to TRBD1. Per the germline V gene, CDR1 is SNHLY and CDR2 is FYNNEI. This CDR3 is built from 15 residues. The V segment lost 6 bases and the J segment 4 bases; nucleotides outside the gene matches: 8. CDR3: CASRTRQGATGELFF. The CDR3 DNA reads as TGTGCCAGCAGGACCCGACAGGGCGCCACCGGGGAGCTGTTTTTT.

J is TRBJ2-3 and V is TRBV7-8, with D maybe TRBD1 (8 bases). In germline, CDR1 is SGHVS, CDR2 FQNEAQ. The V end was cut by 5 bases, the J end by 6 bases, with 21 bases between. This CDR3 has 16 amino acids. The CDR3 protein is CASSLGPTGGADTQYF. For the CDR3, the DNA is TGTGCCAGCAGCCTAGGCCCCACAGGGGGGGCGGATACGCAGTATTTT. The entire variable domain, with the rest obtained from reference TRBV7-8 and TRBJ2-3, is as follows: GAGVSQSPRYKVAKRGQDVALRCDPISGHVSLFWYQQALGQGPEFLTYFQNEAQLDKSGLPSDRFFAERPEGSVSTLKIQRTQQEDSAVYLCASSLGPTGGADTQYFGPGTRLTVL.

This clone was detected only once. The CDR3 is CASSSQVNTEAFF. Written as DNA, the CDR3 is TGTGCCAGCAGTTCACAGGTGAACACTGAAGCTTTCTTT. This chain connects TRBV6-5 to TRBJ1-1; TRBD1 is a possible D gene (5 bases). Trimming took off 4 bases at V and 0 bases at J, with 6 bases between the two ends. The germline V gene has CDR1 MNHEY and CDR2 SVGAGI. CDR3 length: 13 amino acids.

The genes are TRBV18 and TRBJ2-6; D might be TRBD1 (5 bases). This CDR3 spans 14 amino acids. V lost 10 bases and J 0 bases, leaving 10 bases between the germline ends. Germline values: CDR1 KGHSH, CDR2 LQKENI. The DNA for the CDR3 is TGTGCCACCAGGGCGGACTCTGGGGCCAACGTCCTGACTTTC. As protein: CATRADSGANVLTF.